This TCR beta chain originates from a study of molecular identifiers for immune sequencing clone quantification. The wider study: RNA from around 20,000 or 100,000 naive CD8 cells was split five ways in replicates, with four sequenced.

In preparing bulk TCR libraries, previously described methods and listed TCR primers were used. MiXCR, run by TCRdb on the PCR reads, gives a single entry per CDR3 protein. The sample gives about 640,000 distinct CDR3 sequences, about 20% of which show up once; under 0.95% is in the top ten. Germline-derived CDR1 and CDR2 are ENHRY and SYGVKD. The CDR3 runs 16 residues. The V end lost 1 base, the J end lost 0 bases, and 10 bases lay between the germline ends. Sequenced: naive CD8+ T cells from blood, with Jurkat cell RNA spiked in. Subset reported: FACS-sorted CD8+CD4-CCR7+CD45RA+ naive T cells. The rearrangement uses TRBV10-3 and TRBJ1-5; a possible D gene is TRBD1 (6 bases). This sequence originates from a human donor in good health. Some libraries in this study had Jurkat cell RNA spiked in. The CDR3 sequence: CAISELDRNSNQPQHF. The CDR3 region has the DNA TGTGCCATCAGTGAGTTGGACAGAAATAGCAATCAGCCCCAGCATTTT.